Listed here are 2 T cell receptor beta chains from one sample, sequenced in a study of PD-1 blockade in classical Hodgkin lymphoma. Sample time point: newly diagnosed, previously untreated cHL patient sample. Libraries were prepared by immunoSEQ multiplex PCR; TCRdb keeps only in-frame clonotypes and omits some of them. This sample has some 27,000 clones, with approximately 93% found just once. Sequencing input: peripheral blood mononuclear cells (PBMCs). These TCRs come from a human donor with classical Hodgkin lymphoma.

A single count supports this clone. CDR3 sequence reads: CASSLLLAGAADTQYF. In nucleotides, the CDR3 is TGTGCCAGCAGCTTATTACTAGCGGGAGCGGCAGATACGCAGTATTTT. This chain uses TRBV5-4 with TRBJ2-3; 11 bases fit TRBD2. After removal of 2 bases from V and 4 bases from J, the junction contained 6 bases not matched to a gene. Per germline, CDR1 SGHNT and CDR2 YYREEE (reference sequence). The CDR3 runs to 16 residues.

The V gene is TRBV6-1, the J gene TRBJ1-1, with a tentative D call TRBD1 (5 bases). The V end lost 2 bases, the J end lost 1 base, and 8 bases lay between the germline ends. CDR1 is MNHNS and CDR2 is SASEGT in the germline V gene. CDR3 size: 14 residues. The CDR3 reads CASSEIGGNTEAFF. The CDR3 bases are TGTGCCAGCAGTGAAATCGGGGGGAACACTGAAGCTTTCTTT.